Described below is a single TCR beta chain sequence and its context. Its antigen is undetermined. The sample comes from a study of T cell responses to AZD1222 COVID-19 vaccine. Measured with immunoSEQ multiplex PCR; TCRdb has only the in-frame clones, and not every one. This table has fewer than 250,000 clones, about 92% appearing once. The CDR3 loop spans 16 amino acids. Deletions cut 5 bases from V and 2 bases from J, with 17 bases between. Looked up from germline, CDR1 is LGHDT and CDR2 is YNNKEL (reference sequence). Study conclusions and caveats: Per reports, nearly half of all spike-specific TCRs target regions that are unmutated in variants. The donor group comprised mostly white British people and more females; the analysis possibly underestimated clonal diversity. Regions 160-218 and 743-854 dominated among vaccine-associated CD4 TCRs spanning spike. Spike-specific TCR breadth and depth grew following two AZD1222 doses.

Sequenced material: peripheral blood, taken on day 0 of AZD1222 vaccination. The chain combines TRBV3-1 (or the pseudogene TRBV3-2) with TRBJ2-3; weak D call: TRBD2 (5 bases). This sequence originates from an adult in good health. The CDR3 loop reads CASSTDSPLITDTQYF. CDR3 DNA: TGTGCCAGCAGCACGGACTCTCCCCTGATCACAGATACGCAGTATTTT.